The present T cell receptor (beta chain) was sequenced within a study of blood T cells in healthy people across ages. Through a sample-barcoded 5' primer and a J-beta primer mix, a second PCR was run for roughly 6 to 12 cycles. TCRdb reanalysed the 5' RACE reads using MiXCR and keeps one entry per CDR3 protein. The repertoire holds roughly 1.5 million distinct CDR3 sequences, with about 45% as singletons. CDR3 length: 14 amino acids. Per germline, CDR1 MNHEY and CDR2 SVGAGI. The V end lost 7 bases, the J end lost 1 base, and 13 bases lay between the germline ends. Source material: blood. The receptor's source is a young woman in good health. The chain has TRBV6-5 and TRBJ1-1; D is ambiguous. The chain's CDR3 is CASKGRTANTEAFF. CDR3 coding DNA: TGTGCCAGCAAAGGGCGGACGGCGAACACTGAAGCTTTCTTT.